These 26 T cell receptor beta chains originate from one sample sequenced in a study of cytomegalovirus exposure and HLA in healthy donors. The assay was immunoSEQ multiplex PCR, and TCRdb's table has in-frame clones only and misses some. The sample shows around 250,000 clones, around 90% of them seen only once. Material: PBMCs. The receptor source for this set is a woman between 25 and 40 years old in good health and CMV-seronegative.

V usage is TRBV4-3 and J usage is TRBJ1-1; 7 positions agree with TRBD1. The V gene's germline CDR1 is LGHNA and CDR2 YSLEER. V lost 2 bases, J lost 1 base, and 7 bases stayed unmatched. The length of the CDR3 is 16 residues. The CDR3 loop is CASSQQSRTGNTEAFF. DNA of the CDR3: TGCGCCAGCAGCCAACAATCCCGGACAGGGAACACTGAAGCTTTCTTT.

The gene calls are TRBV6-5 and TRBJ1-1; D is undetermined. V dropped 1 base and J dropped 4 bases, with 16 bases sitting between them. The CDR3 is 16 amino acids. Germline V gives CDR1 MNHEY, CDR2 SVGAGI. The CDR3 DNA is TGTGCCAGCAGTTACTTCCGGGCCTCGGTTGTCACTGAAGCTTTCTTT. Its translation is CASSYFRASVVTEAFF.

This clone was detected once. This chain links TRBV11-3 with TRBJ2-7; 13 positions agree with TRBD2. Germline loops: CDR1 SGHNT, CDR2 YENEEA. CDR3 length: 15 amino acids. V trimming: 5 bases; J trimming: 4 bases; junction bases outside the gene matches: 5. CDR3 protein: CASSHGLAGAYEQYF. In DNA, the CDR3 is TGTGCCAGCAGCCACGGACTAGCGGGAGCGTACGAGCAGTACTTC.

The rearrangement uses TRBV18 and TRBJ2-3; weak D call: TRBD2 (6 bases). The ends were cut back, 0 bases at V and 2 bases at J, with 9 bases in the middle. The germline CDR1 and CDR2 sequences are KGHSH and LQKENI. CDR3 size: 15 residues. The CDR3 nucleotides are TGTGCCAGCTCACCACCCGGGACTGACACAGATACGCAGTATTTT. Its translation is CASSPPGTDTDTQYF.

The chain couples TRBV7-2 to TRBJ2-7; D might be TRBD1 (6 bases). V gave up 1 base and J gave up 5 bases, with 15 bases separating them. The CDR3 loop spans 15 amino acids. Per the germline V gene, CDR1 is SGHTA and CDR2 is FQGNSA. Written as DNA, the CDR3 is TGTGCCAGCAGCTTAGTCGTGACAGGTAGCCACGAGCAGTACTTC. Translated, it gives CASSLVVTGSHEQYF.

This sequence joins TRBV6-5 and TRBJ2-3; TRBD1 matches 9 bases. The CDR3 contains 16 residues. The junction had 3 bases not matched to a gene; V was cut back by 2 bases and J by 0 bases. Germline assignment: CDR1 MNHEY and CDR2 SVGAGI. The CDR3 sequence: CASSYGTGTSTDTQYF. The CDR3 DNA reads TGTGCCAGCAGTTACGGGACAGGGACCAGCACAGATACGCAGTATTTT.

Only a few counts were recorded for this clone. The chain has TRBV6-1 and TRBJ2-1; 9 positions match TRBD2. The CDR3 has 14 amino acids. The germline CDR1 and CDR2 sequences are MNHNS and SASEGT. The junction had 4 bases not matched to a gene; V was cut back by 4 bases and J by 6 bases. CDR3 sequence: CASSGGLASNEQFF. The CDR3 region has the DNA TGTGCCAGCAGTGGGGGACTAGCTTCCAATGAGCAGTTCTTC.

The chain is built from TRBV25-1 and TRBJ2-7; TRBD2 might be the D (5 bases). V shed 3 bases and J shed 3 bases, with 12 bases lying between them. The V gene's germline CDR1 is MGHDK and CDR2 SYGVNS. This CDR3 has 14 residues. CDR3 nucleotides: TGTGCCAGCAGTGACGCAACGGGGTACTACGAGCAGTACTTC. Translation gives CASSDATGYYEQYF.

The chain recombines TRBV29-1 with TRBJ2-3, with TRBD1 as a possible D gene (5 bases). CDR1 is SQVTM and CDR2 is ANQGSEA in the germline V gene. Trimming cost V 0 bases and J 3 bases, with 13 bases left between them. CDR3 length: 15 residues. This chain's CDR3 is CSVEDARVGTDTQYF. CDR3 bases: TGCAGCGTTGAAGACGCCAGGGTGGGAACAGATACGCAGTATTTT.

The rearrangement links TRBV9 to TRBJ2-5, with D perhaps matching TRBD1 or TRBD2 (5 bases each). This CDR3 spans 14 amino acids. V was shortened by 4 bases and J by 2 bases, with 12 bases between the two germline ends. Germline V gene data show CDR1 as SGDLS and CDR2 as YYNGEE. CDR3 DNA sequence: TGTGCCAGCAGCTTTGGGACGCCGCAAGAGACCCAGTACTTC. This codes for CASSFGTPQETQYF. The full variable domain, with the rest looked up from reference TRBV9 and TRBJ2-5, is DSGVTQTPKHLITATGQRVTLRCSPRSGDLSVYWYQQSLDQGLQFLIQYYNGEERAKGNILERFSAQQFPDLHSELNLSSLELGDSALYFCASSFGTPQETQYFGPGTRLLVL.

V is TRBV28 and J is TRBJ2-5; D perhaps matches TRBD1 (6 bases). CDR1 and CDR2 (germline): MDHEN, SYDVKM. V was pared by 5 bases and J by 5 bases, with 18 bases between. This CDR3 is 15 amino acids long. The CDR3 DNA reads as TGTGCCAGCAGTACCCGAATGGGGGCGGAGGAGACCCAGTACTTC. It codes for CASSTRMGAEETQYF.

This chain joins TRBV29-1 and TRBJ2-5, with 10 bases lining up with TRBD2. With V trimmed by 2 bases and J by 4 bases, 4 bases remained unmatched. This CDR3 contains 14 residues. Germline values: CDR1 SQVTM, CDR2 ANQGSEA. The CDR3 loop is CSVELAGASETQYF. The CDR3, as DNA: TGCAGCGTTGAACTAGCGGGAGCCTCAGAGACCCAGTACTTC. The full variable domain, in which reference TRBV29-1 and TRBJ2-5 provide the parts outside the CDR3, is SAVISQKPSRDICQRGTSLTIQCQVDSQVTMMFWYRQQPGQSLTLIATANQGSEATYESGFVIDKFPISRPNLTFSTLTVSNMSPEDSSIYLCSVELAGASETQYFGPGTRLLVL.

The genes are TRBV28 and TRBJ2-7, with 11 bases lining up with TRBD2. The CDR3 loop spans 14 amino acids. V was clipped by 3 bases and J by 3 bases; unmatched bases: 1. In germline, CDR1 is MDHEN, CDR2 SYDVKM. CDR3 residues: CASSLGTSGYEQYF. CDR3 DNA sequence: TGTGCCAGCAGTTTGGGGACTAGCGGCTACGAGCAGTACTTC.

The rearrangement links TRBV27 to TRBJ2-7; D perhaps matches TRBD2 (5 bases). The germline V gene has CDR1 MNHEY and CDR2 SMNVEV (reference sequence). There are 12 residues in the CDR3. Trimming took off 8 bases at V and 3 bases at J, with 11 bases between the two ends. The CDR3 sequence: CASGLISYEQYF. CDR3 coding DNA: TGTGCCAGCGGACTTATAAGCTACGAGCAGTACTTC.

The chain recombines TRBV28 with TRBJ2-7; D ambiguous. V lost 2 bases to trimming and J lost 4 bases, with 12 bases between them. The length of the CDR3 is 14 residues. Germline V gene data show CDR1 as MDHEN and CDR2 as SYDVKM. For the CDR3, the DNA is TGTGCCAGCAGTTTACTTTGGCGGCGTTACGAGCAGTACTTC. It codes for CASSLLWRRYEQYF.

This CDR3 is CASSQETYSYEQYF. In DNA form, the CDR3 reads TGTGCCAGCAGCCAAGAGACTTACTCCTACGAGCAGTACTTC. The chain recombines TRBV4-2 with TRBJ2-7, with no clear D. V lost 0 bases and J 0 bases, leaving 6 bases between the germline ends. Germline V gene lookup returns CDR1 LGHNA and CDR2 YNFKEQ. The CDR3 is 14 residues long.

The gene calls are TRBV7-2 and TRBJ2-7; 7 bases agree with TRBD2. Germline lookup yields CDR1 SGHTA and CDR2 FQGNSA. The CDR3 loop spans 16 amino acids. The V segment lost 5 bases and the J segment 4 bases; nucleotides outside the gene matches: 14. The CDR3 nucleotides are TGTGCCAGCAGCCCCAACGGGGGGAGGAATGTGTACGAGCAGTACTTC. Protein sequence: CASSPNGGRNVYEQYF.

The rearrangement links TRBV27 to TRBJ2-1, with D hard to call. The germline V gene encodes CDR1 MNHEY and CDR2 SMNVEV (reference sequence). With 7 bases removed from V and 4 bases from J, the gap between germline ends came to 11 bases. The CDR3 is made up of 13 amino acids. The CDR3 DNA follows: TGTGCCAGCACCTCCTCTGGGTACAATGAGCAGTTCTTC. Encoded protein: CASTSSGYNEQFF.

The genes are TRBV5-1 and TRBJ1-2, with 7 bases that match TRBD1. CDR1 is SGHRS and CDR2 is YFSETQ in the germline V gene. The junction had 11 bases not matched to a gene; V was cut back by 4 bases and J by 2 bases. The length of the CDR3 is 16 residues. The CDR3 nucleotides are TGCGCCAGCAGCGAGGAGGCAGGGGGGCTGAACTATGGCTACACCTTC. Amino acid sequence: CASSEEAGGLNYGYTF.

V and J are TRBV2 and TRBJ2-7; D may be TRBD2 (6 bases). The CDR3 is 13 amino acids. Trimming cost V 3 bases and J 6 bases, with 12 bases left between them. Germline V gene data show CDR1 as SNHLY and CDR2 as FYNNEI. This chain's CDR3 is CASSEPGLGEQYF. CDR3 in DNA: TGTGCCAGCAGTGAGCCGGGACTGGGCGAGCAGTACTTC.

CDR3 DNA: TGCGCCAGCAGCCAGTATAGCGGGACTTTTGGCAATGAGCAGTTCTTC. It codes for CASSQYSGTFGNEQFF. The rearrangement joins TRBV4-3 to TRBJ2-1, with 8 bases that match TRBD2. Germline V lookup: CDR1 LGHNA, CDR2 YSLEER. V lost 3 bases, J lost 6 bases, and 10 bases stayed unmatched. This CDR3 contains 16 residues.

The chain joins TRBV6-6 to TRBJ2-4, with TRBD1 identical over 8 bases. Germline CDR1 MNHNY, CDR2 SVGAGI (reference sequence). The junction had 3 bases not matched to a gene; V was cut back by 5 bases and J by 3 bases. The CDR3 extends over 14 amino acids. CDR3 protein: CASSKDRDKNIQYF. The DNA of the CDR3 is TGTGCCAGCAGTAAGGACAGGGACAAAAACATTCAGTACTTC.

The chain joins TRBV25-1 to TRBJ2-7; a possible D gene is TRBD2 (7 bases). The CDR3 has 14 amino acids. V was trimmed by 2 bases and J by 0 bases, leaving 8 bases between them. Germline V CDR1 and CDR2: MGHDK, SYGVNS. CDR3 protein: CASSERGGSYEQYF. In DNA form, the CDR3 reads TGTGCCAGCAGTGAAAGGGGGGGCTCCTACGAGCAGTACTTC.

This chain links TRBV5-1 with TRBJ2-2; no clear D. V lost 0 bases and J 7 bases, leaving 7 bases between the germline ends. Germline V gene data show CDR1 as SGHRS and CDR2 as YFSETQ. This CDR3 region has 13 residues. CDR3 DNA: TGCGCCAGCAGCTTGGAGGTTCTCGGGGAGCTGTTTTTT. As protein: CASSLEVLGELFF.

The rearrangement links TRBV7-8 to TRBJ1-4, with D unclear. The CDR3 spans 16 residues. Trimming removed 0 bases at V and 1 base at J, with 9 bases between. The germline V gene has CDR1 SGHVS and CDR2 FQNEAQ. CDR3 sequence (DNA): TGTGCCAGCAGCTTAGCCCCTGGGAGAACTAATGAAAAACTGTTTTTT. This gives the protein CASSLAPGRTNEKLFF.

As regards this clone: One end of the junction is discordant with germline, which a read error may explain. The CDR3 DNA is TGTGCCAGCAGCCACGGGACTAGCGGAAACACAGATACGCAATATTTT. This encodes CASSHGTSGNTDTQYF. The genes are TRBV5-8 and TRBJ2-3; 11 bases are a match to TRBD2. Germline V CDR1 and CDR2: SGHTS, YDEGEE. The CDR3 contains 16 residues.